The 15 T cell receptor beta chains below come from one sample, sequenced in a study of blood T cell repertoires in COVID-19. The protocol was immunoSEQ multiplex PCR, while the TCRdb copy is restricted to in-frame clones and leaves out a portion. Among 140,000 or so clones listed, about 76% were seen once. The material sequenced was peripheral blood. The receptors were gathered from a human donor in a cohort sampled during active COVID-19.

V usage is TRBV27 and J usage is TRBJ1-1, with 11 bases lining up with TRBD1. From germline, CDR1 is MNHEY and CDR2 SMNVEV (reference sequence). Germline trimming cut 10 bases from V and 5 bases from J; bases unmatched to any gene: 18. CDR3 length: 17 amino acids. The CDR3 DNA sequence: TGTGCCACGAGCAGAGACGGGACAGGGGGTTCAAGGACTGAAGCTTTCTTT. It is translated as CATSRDGTGGSRTEAFF.

This clone has just a few counts. The chain joins TRBV19 to TRBJ2-7; 9 bases agree with TRBD1. Germline CDR1 and CDR2: LNHDA and SQIVND (reference sequence). The ends lost 5 bases at V and 6 bases at J; junction bases unmatched: 8. CDR3 length equals 14 residues. CDR3 in DNA: TGTGCCAGTAGTGGCGGGACAGGGTACGGCGAGCAGTACTTC. Its translation: CASSGGTGYGEQYF.

V and J are TRBV4-1 and TRBJ1-5, with a possible D match to TRBD1 (6 bases). Germline CDR1 is MGHRA and CDR2 is YSYEKL. The CDR3 has 15 residues. The V and J ends lost 1 base and 7 bases respectively, with 14 bases between them. The CDR3: CASSQVIQGHQPQHF. CDR3 DNA: TGCGCCAGCAGCCAAGTGATTCAGGGACACCAGCCCCAGCATTTT.

The gene calls are TRBV6-2 or TRBV6-3 and TRBJ2-7; TRBD1 is a possible D gene (6 bases). This CDR3 is built from 19 residues. Germline loops: CDR1 MNHEY, CDR2 SVGEGT. V lost 4 bases to trimming and J lost 5 bases, with 30 bases between them. CDR3 nucleotide sequence: TGTGCCAGCAGTTCCATTCCGACAGGAGGTGGGTCGTTCGGGAACGAGCAGTACTTC. It codes for CASSSIPTGGGSFGNEQYF.

This clone was found a few times. The V gene is TRBV19, the J gene TRBJ2-7; 8 bases line up with TRBD1. The V and J ends lost 3 bases and 5 bases, in that order; junction bases with no gene match: 3. CDR1 is LNHDA, CDR2 SQIVND, per germline (reference sequence). The CDR3 is 13 amino acids. This CDR3 is CASSIMTGDEQYF. CDR3 DNA sequence: TGTGCCAGTAGTATTATGACAGGGGACGAGCAGTACTTC.

This clone was seen a handful of times. The V gene is TRBV11-2, the J gene TRBJ1-2, with TRBD1 matching over 8 bases. This CDR3 has 13 amino acids. CDR1 is SGHAT, CDR2 FQNNGV, per germline. The V gene end was trimmed by 4 bases and the J gene end by 8 bases; junction bases not matched to a gene: 6. The CDR3 nucleotides read TGTGCCAGCAGCTCCACAGGGGGTGGGGGCTACACCTTC. Protein sequence: CASSSTGGGGYTF.

The rearrangement joins TRBV28 to TRBJ2-7; D perhaps matches TRBD2 (5 bases). The germline V and J ends were trimmed by 6 bases and 2 bases, with 8 bases remaining between them. This CDR3 is 12 amino acids long. Germline lookup yields CDR1 MDHEN and CDR2 SYDVKM. This CDR3 reads CASSLAPYEQYF. DNA of the CDR3: TGTGCCAGCAGCCTAGCTCCCTACGAGCAGTACTTC.

The chain links TRBV6-5 to TRBJ2-7; 8 nucleotides agree with TRBD2. The V gene end was trimmed by 6 bases and the J gene end by 5 bases; junction bases not matched to a gene: 12. There are 15 residues in the CDR3. Germline loops: CDR1 MNHEY, CDR2 SVGAGI. Written as DNA, the CDR3 is TGTGCCAGCAGACCTCAAAGAGCGGGAGTAGACGAGCAGTACTTC. Amino acids: CASRPQRAGVDEQYF.

The chain recombines TRBV7-2 with TRBJ1-4, with D maybe TRBD1 (5 bases). The germline V and J ends were trimmed by 3 bases and 4 bases, with 15 bases remaining between them. The CDR3 is 16 residues long. Per germline, CDR1 SGHTA and CDR2 FQGNSA. The CDR3 region has the DNA TGTGCCAGCAGCTTCAAACCGGGACTGAGTAATGAAAAACTGTTTTTT. This gives the protein CASSFKPGLSNEKLFF.

The chain combines TRBV7-2 with TRBJ2-7, with D perhaps matching TRBD2 (6 bases). Between the trimmed V and J ends, which lost 4 bases and 6 bases, there was a span of 16 bases. Germline CDR1 and CDR2: SGHTA and FQGNSA. The CDR3 is made up of 14 amino acids. In nucleotides, the CDR3 is TGTGCCAGCAGCTCCCGGAGGGCGGGAATCGAGCAGTACTTC. Residues: CASSSRRAGIEQYF.

The chain employs TRBV4-3 and TRBJ1-4; 7 bases map to TRBD1. Germline-derived CDR1 and CDR2 are LGHNA and YSLEER. The CDR3 loop spans 15 amino acids. With V trimmed by 4 bases and J by 7 bases, 9 bases remained unmatched. The CDR3 nucleotides are TGCGCCAGCAGCCTCAGCCGACAGGGAGGTGAAAAACTGTTTTTT. Translation: CASSLSRQGGEKLFF.

V gene TRBV4-2 combines with J gene TRBJ2-7; 12 bases fit TRBD2. The J segment lost 4 bases and the V segment lost 1 base, leaving 5 bases of the junction unmatched. Germline-derived CDR1 and CDR2 are LGHNA and YNFKEQ. This CDR3 has 16 amino acids. The CDR3 DNA reads TGTGCCAGCAGCCAAGGTCTAGCGGGAGGGCCTTACGAGCAGTACTTC. Translated: CASSQGLAGGPYEQYF.

The chain joins TRBV2 to TRBJ1-4, with TRBD1 as a possible D gene (6 bases). V shed 9 bases and J shed 6 bases, with 11 bases lying between them. CDR1 SNHLY and CDR2 FYNNEI come from the germline V gene. The CDR3 covers 12 residues. The CDR3 DNA is TGTGCCAGTGAACAGGGATATGAAAAACTGTTTTTT. Translating it yields CASEQGYEKLFF.

The sample holds one count of this clone. The V and J genes are TRBV7-3 and TRBJ2-2, with TRBD2 matching 10 bases. Trimming removed 5 bases from V and 0 bases from J; junction bases left unmatched: 6. Germline V lookup: CDR1 SGHTA, CDR2 FQGTGA. This CDR3 region has 17 residues. The CDR3, as DNA: TGTGCCAGCAGCGGTCAACTAGCGGGGACGAACACCGGGGAGCTGTTTTTT. Protein: CASSGQLAGTNTGELFF.

This chain links TRBV5-1 with TRBJ2-7; no firm D call. CDR3 length: 13 residues. CDR1 is SGHRS and CDR2 is YFSETQ in the germline V gene. V was clipped by 3 bases and J by 6 bases, with 13 bases between them. CDR3 coding DNA: TGCGCCAGCAGCTCTGATCCCACTCGCGAGCAGTACTTC. Its translation: CASSSDPTREQYF.